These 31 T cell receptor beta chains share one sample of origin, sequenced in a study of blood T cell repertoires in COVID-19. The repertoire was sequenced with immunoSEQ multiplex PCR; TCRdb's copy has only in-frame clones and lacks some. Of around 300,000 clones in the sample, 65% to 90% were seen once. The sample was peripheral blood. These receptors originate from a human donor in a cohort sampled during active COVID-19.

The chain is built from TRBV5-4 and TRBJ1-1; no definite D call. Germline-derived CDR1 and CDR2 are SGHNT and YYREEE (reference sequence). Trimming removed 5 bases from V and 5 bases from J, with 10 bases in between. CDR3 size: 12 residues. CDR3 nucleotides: TGTGCCAGCAGTGCCTCGGGGACTGAAGCTTTCTTT. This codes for CASSASGTEAFF.

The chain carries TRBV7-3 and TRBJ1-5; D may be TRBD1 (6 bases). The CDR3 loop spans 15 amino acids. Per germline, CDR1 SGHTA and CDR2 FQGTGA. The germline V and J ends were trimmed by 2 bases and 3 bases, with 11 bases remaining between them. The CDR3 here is CASSLPWDINQPQHF. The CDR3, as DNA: TGTGCCAGCAGCTTACCCTGGGACATCAATCAGCCCCAGCATTTT.

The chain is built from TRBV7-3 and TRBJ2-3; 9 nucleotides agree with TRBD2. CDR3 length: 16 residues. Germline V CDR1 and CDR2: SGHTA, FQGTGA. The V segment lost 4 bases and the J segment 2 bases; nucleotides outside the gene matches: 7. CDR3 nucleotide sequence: TGTGCCAGCAGCTCCAGCGGGGGGCTTAACACAGATACGCAGTATTTT. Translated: CASSSSGGLNTDTQYF.

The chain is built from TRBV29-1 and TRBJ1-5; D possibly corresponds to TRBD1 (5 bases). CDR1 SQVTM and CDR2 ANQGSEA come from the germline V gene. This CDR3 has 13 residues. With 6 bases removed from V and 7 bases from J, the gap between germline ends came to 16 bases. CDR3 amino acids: CSVKGDLGQPQHF. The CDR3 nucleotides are TGCAGCGTGAAAGGGGATTTAGGGCAGCCCCAGCATTTT.

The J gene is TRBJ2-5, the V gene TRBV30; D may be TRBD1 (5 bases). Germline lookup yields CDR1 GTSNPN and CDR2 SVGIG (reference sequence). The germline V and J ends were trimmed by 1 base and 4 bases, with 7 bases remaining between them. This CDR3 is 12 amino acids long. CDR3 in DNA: TGTGCCTGGAGTGGTCAGGGAGAGACCCAGTACTTC. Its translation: CAWSGQGETQYF.

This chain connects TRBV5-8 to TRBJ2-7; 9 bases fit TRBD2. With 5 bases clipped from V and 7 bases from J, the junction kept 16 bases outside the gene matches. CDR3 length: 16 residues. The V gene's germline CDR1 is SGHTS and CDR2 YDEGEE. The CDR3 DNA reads TGTGCCAGCAGTCCGGGTAGCGGGGGCCCCGAGGGGGAGCAGTACTTC. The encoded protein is CASSPGSGGPEGEQYF. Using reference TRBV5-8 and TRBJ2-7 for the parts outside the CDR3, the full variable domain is EAGVTQSPTHLIKTRGQQATLRCSPISGHTSVYWYQQALGLGLQFLLWYDEGEERNRGNFPPRFSGRQFPNYSSELNVNALELEDSALYLCASSPGSGGPEGEQYFGPGTRLTVT.

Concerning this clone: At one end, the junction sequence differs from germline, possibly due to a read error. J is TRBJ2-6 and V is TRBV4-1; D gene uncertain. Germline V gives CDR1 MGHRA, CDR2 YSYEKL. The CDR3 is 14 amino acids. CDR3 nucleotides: TGCGCCAGCAGCAAAGACCGGGGGGCCAACGTCCTGACTTTC. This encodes CASSKDRGANVLTF.

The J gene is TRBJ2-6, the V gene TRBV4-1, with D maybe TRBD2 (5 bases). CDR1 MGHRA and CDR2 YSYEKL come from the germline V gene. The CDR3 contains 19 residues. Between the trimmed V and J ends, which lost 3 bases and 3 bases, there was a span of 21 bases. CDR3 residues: CASSHGPWGEPIGANVLTF. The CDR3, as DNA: TGCGCCAGCAGCCATGGACCCTGGGGAGAGCCCATTGGGGCCAACGTCCTGACTTTC.

CDR3 nucleotides: TGCGCCAGCTGCCGTCTAGCGGGGAGCTCCTACGAGCAGTACTTC. Translating it yields CASCRLAGSSYEQYF. V and J are TRBV4-1 and TRBJ2-7; 9 positions match TRBD2. The CDR3 is made up of 15 amino acids. CDR1 MGHRA and CDR2 YSYEKL come from the germline V gene. Trimming took 8 bases from V and 0 from J; bases not matched to a gene: 8.

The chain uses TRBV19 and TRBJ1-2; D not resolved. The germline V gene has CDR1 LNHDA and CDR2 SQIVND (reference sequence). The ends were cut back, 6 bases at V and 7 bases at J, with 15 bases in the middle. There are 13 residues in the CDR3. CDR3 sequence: CASSLLGMVGYTF. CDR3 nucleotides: TGTGCCAGTAGCCTCCTCGGGATGGTTGGCTACACCTTC.

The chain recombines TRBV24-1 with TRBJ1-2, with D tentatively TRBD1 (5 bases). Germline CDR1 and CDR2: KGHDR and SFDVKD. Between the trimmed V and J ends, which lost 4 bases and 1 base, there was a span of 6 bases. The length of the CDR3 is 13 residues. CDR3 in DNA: TGTGCCACCAGTGACAGGGATAACTATGGCTACACCTTC. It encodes CATSDRDNYGYTF.

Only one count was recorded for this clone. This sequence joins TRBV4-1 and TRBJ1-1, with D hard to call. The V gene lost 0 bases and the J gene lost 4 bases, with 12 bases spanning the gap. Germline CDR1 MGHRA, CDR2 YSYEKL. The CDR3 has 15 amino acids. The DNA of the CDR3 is TGCGCCAGCAGCCAAGATTCGGGTTTTAGCACTGAAGCTTTCTTT. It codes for CASSQDSGFSTEAFF.

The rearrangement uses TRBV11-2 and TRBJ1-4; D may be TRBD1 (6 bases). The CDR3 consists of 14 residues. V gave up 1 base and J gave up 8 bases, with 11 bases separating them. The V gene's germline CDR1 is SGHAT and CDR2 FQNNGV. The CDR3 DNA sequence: TGTGCCAGCAGCTTAGGTGGACAGCACGAAAAACTGTTTTTT. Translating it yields CASSLGGQHEKLFF.

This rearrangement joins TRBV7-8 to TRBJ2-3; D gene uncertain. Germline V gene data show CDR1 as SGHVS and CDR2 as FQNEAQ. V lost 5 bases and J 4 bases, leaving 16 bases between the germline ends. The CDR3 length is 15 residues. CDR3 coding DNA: TGTGCCAGCAGCCCGACAATCGGCCTCGCAGATACGCAGTATTTT. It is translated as CASSPTIGLADTQYF.

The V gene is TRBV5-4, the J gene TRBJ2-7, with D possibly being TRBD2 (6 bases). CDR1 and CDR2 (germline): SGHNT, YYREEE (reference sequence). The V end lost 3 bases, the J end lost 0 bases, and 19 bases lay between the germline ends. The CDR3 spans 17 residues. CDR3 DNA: TGTGCCAGCAGCTCCGCTATGATTTCCGGGGGCTCCTACGAGCAGTACTTC. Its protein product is CASSSAMISGGSYEQYF.

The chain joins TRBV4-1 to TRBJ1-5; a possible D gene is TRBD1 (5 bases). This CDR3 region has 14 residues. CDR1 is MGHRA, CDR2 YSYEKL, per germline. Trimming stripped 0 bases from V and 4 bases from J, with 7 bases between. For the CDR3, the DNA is TGCGCCAGCAGCCAAGATCCAGGGAATCAGCCCCAGCATTTT. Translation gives CASSQDPGNQPQHF.

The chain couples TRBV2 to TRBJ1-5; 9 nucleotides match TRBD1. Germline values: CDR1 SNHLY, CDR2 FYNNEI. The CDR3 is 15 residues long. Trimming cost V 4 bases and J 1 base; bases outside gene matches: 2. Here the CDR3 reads CASSGGTGSNQPQHF. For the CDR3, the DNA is TGTGCCAGCAGTGGGGGGACAGGGAGCAATCAGCCCCAGCATTTT.

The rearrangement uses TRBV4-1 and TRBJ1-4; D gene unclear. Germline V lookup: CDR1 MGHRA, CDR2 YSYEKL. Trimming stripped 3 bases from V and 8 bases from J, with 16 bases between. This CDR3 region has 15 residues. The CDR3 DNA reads TGCGCCAGCAGCCAGCAGAGCGTCCCTACAGAAAAACTGTTTTTT. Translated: CASSQQSVPTEKLFF.

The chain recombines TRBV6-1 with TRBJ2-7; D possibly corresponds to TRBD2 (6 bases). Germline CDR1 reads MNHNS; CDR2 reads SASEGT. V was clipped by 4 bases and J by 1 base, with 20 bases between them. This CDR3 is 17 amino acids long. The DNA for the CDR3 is TGTGCCAGCAGTGCCATCATTCCGGGACTGACGTCCTACGAGCAGTACTTC. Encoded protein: CASSAIIPGLTSYEQYF.

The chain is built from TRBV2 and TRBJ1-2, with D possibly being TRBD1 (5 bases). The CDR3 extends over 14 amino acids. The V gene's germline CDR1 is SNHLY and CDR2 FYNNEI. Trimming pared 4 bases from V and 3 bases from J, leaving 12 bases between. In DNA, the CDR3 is TGTGCCAGCAGTGGAGCCGGGGGTGACTATGGCTACACCTTC. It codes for CASSGAGGDYGYTF.

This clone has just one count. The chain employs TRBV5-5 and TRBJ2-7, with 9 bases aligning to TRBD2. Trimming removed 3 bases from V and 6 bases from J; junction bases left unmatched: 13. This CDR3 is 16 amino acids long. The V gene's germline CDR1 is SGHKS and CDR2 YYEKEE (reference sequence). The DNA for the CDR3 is TGTGCCAGCAGCTCACGAATTAGCGGGGGAGCCGCCGAGCAGTACTTC. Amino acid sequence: CASSSRISGGAAEQYF.

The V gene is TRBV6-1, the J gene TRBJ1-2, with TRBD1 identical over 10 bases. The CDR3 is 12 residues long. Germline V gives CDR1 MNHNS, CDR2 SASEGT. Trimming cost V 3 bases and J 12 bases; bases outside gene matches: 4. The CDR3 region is CASSEDRGKNTF. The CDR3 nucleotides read TGTGCCAGCAGTGAGGACAGGGGGAAAAACACCTTC.

CDR3 residues: CASARGLYTDTQYF. The CDR3 nucleotides read TGTGCCTCGGCGCGGGGGCTTTACACAGATACGCAGTATTTT. This chain uses TRBV19 with TRBJ2-3; possible D gene TRBD2, 7 bases. CDR3 size: 14 residues. Germline lookup yields CDR1 LNHDA and CDR2 SQIVND (reference sequence). The V and J ends lost 11 bases and 2 bases respectively, with 17 bases between them. Combining the CDR3 with reference TRBV19 and TRBJ2-3 gives the whole variable domain DGGITQSPKYLFRKEGQNVTLSCEQNLNHDAMYWYRQDPGQGLRLIYYSQIVNDFQKGDIAEGYSVSREKKESFPLTVTSAQKNPTAFYLCASARGLYTDTQYFGPGTRLTVL.

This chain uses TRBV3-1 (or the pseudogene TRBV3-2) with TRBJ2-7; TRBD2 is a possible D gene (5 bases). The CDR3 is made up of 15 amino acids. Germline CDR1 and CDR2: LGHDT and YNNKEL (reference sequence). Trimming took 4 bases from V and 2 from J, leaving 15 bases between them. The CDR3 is CASSPWGADPYEQYF. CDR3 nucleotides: TGTGCCAGCAGCCCCTGGGGAGCGGACCCCTACGAGCAGTACTTC.

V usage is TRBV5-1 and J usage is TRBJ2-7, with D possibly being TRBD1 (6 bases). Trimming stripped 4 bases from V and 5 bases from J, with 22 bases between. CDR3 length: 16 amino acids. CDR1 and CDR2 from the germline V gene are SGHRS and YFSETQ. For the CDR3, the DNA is TGCGCCAGCAGCCTCATCACCCCCAGGGGTCAGGACGAGCAGTACTTC. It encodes CASSLITPRGQDEQYF.

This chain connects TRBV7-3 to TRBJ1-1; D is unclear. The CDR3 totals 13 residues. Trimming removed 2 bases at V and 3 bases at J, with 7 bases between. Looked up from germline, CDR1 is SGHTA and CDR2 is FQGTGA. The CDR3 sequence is CASSLYSDTEAFF. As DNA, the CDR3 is TGTGCCAGCAGCTTATACTCGGACACTGAAGCTTTCTTT. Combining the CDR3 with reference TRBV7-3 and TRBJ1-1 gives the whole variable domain GAGVSQTPSNKVTEKGKYVELRCDPISGHTALYWYRQSLGQGPEFLIYFQGTGAADDSGLPNDRFFAVRPEGSVSTLKIQRTERGDSAVYLCASSLYSDTEAFFGQGTRLTVV.

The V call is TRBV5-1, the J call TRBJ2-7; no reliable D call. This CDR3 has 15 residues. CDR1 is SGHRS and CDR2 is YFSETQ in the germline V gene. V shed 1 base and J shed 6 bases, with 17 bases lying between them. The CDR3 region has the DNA TGCGCCAGCAGCTTGAGTAGTCCTACTCCCGTCGAGCAGTACTTC. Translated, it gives CASSLSSPTPVEQYF.

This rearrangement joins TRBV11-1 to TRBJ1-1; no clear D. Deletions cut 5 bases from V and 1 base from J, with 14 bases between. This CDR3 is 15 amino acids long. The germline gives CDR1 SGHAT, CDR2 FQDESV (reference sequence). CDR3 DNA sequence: TGTGCCAGCAGCCCGAGGTTTAACCAGAACACTGAAGCTTTCTTT. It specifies CASSPRFNQNTEAFF.

CDR3 loop: CASGGGVGGYTF. In DNA, the CDR3 is TGTGCCAGCGGAGGAGGGGTAGGCGGCTACACCTTC. V and J are TRBV27 and TRBJ1-2, with D maybe TRBD1 (5 bases). This CDR3 is built from 12 residues. Germline CDR1 is MNHEY and CDR2 is SMNVEV (reference sequence). The ends were cut back, 8 bases at V and 8 bases at J, with 15 bases in the middle.

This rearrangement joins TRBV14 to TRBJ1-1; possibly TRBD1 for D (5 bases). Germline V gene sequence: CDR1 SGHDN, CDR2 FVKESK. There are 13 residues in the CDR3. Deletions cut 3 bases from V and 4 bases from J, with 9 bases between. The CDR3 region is CASSQDGGTEAFF. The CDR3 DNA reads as TGTGCCAGCAGCCAGGACGGGGGCACTGAAGCTTTCTTT.

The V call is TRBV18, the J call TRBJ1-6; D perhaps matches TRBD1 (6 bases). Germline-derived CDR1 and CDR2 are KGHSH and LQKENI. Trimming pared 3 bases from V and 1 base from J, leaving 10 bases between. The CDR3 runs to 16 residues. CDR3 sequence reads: CASSPTGLSYNSPLHF. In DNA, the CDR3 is TGTGCCAGCTCACCCACAGGGCTTTCCTATAATTCACCCCTCCACTTT.